The source of this T cell receptor beta chain is a study of blood T cell repertoires in COVID-19. Study background: PBMCs, B-cell-depleted T cells, or T cells provided the cDNA or gDNA that made up the material.

Germline assignment: CDR1 MRHNA and CDR2 SNTAGT. The V and J ends lost 3 bases and 0 bases, in that order; junction bases with no gene match: 3. CDR3 length: 16 residues. This clone came up once. Produced via immunoSEQ multiplex PCR; TCRdb's table is partial and in-frame only. The data show under 500,000 clones, with 80% to 90% seen just once and 1.1% held by the top ten. The study recruited people aged about 18 to 95 years across 24 US areas. The clonotype was recovered from a young man who had recovered from COVID-19. The chain uses TRBV6-4 and TRBJ1-3; TRBD1 matches 9 bases. The source material was PBMCs or T cells enriched from blood (not recorded which). The CDR3, as DNA: TGTGCCAGCAGTGAACCGGACAGGGGCTCTGGAAACACCATATATTTT. As protein: CASSEPDRGSGNTIYF.